The next 32 T cell receptor beta chains were all read from a single sample in a study of T-cell reconstitution after alpha-beta-depleted transplantation in children. The authors prepared the TCRbeta library with unique molecular identifiers. MiXCR, run by TCRdb on the PCR reads, gives a single entry per CDR3 protein. Here the sample spans approximately 650,000 distinct CDR3 sequences, around 14% being singletons. The specimen was PBMCs, collected before TCRalphabeta/CD19-depleted stem cell transplant. These receptors came from a girl aged 2-10 years with congenital amegakaryocytic thrombocytopenia, due to receive a stem cell transplant.

This clonotype was picked up many times. CDR3 loop: CASGQNQETQYF. CDR3 sequence (DNA): TGCGCCAGCGGACAGAATCAAGAGACCCAGTACTTC. This chain links TRBV5-1 with TRBJ2-5; a possible D gene is TRBD1 (6 bases). The length of the CDR3 is 12 residues. Per germline, CDR1 SGHRS and CDR2 YFSETQ. V was trimmed by 7 bases and J by 2 bases, leaving 9 bases between them.

The chain employs TRBV11-2 and TRBJ1-1; 7 bases fit TRBD1. The CDR3 extends over 20 amino acids. V trimming: 2 bases; J trimming: 0 bases; junction bases outside the gene matches: 18. Germline V CDR1 and CDR2: SGHAT, FQNNGV. The CDR3 DNA sequence: TGTGCCAGCAGCTTAAAAGTTGGTCTTAGCGAGACAGGGATGAACACTGAAGCTTTCTTT. As protein: CASSLKVGLSETGMNTEAFF.

This clonotype turned up a few times. The V and J genes are TRBV9 and TRBJ2-2; no reliable D call. This CDR3 is 13 amino acids long. Germline V CDR1 and CDR2: SGDLS, YYNGEE. V shed 2 bases and J shed 6 bases, with 8 bases lying between them. CDR3 bases: TGTGCCAGCAGCGTCGGCACGGCCGGGGAGCTGTTTTTT. The encoded protein is CASSVGTAGELFF.

This clonotype turned up a few times. V and J are TRBV28 and TRBJ2-5; possibly TRBD2 for D (6 bases). Germline-derived CDR1 and CDR2 are MDHEN and SYDVKM. Trimming took 7 bases from V and 2 from J, leaving 14 bases between them. This CDR3 is built from 14 residues. This CDR3 is CASTEGGGQETQYF. DNA of the CDR3: TGTGCCAGCACGGAGGGAGGAGGACAAGAGACCCAGTACTTC. Based on the CDR3 plus reference TRBV28 and TRBJ2-5, the full variable domain is DVKVTQSSRYLVKRTGEKVFLECVQDMDHENMFWYRQDPGLGLRLIYFSYDVKMKEKGDIPEGYSVSREKKERFSLILESASTNQTSMYLCASTEGGGQETQYFGPGTRLLVL.

This clonotype was found a few times. The CDR3 loop is CASSLQRENTDTQYF. The CDR3 region has the DNA TGCGCCAGCAGCTTGCAACGGGAAAACACAGATACGCAGTATTTT. The V gene is TRBV5-1, the J gene TRBJ2-3; D is perhaps TRBD2 (5 bases). Germline values: CDR1 SGHRS, CDR2 YFSETQ. Trimming shortened V by 1 base and J by 2 bases, and 11 bases separated the two germline ends. This CDR3 is built from 15 residues. Using reference TRBV5-1 and TRBJ2-3 for the parts outside the CDR3, the full variable domain is KAGVTQTPRYLIKTRGQQVTLSCSPISGHRSVSWYQQTPGQGLQFLFEYFSETQRNKGNFPGRFSGRQFSNSRSEMNVSTLELGDSALYLCASSLQRENTDTQYFGPGTRLTVL.

This clonotype was picked up a small number of times. V gene TRBV5-1 combines with J gene TRBJ1-4, with TRBD1 as a possible D gene (5 bases). The V gene's germline CDR1 is SGHRS and CDR2 YFSETQ. The V end lost 0 bases, the J end lost 4 bases, and 10 bases lay between the germline ends. The CDR3 length is 15 residues. The chain's CDR3 is CASSLEGRINEKLFF. The CDR3 bases are TGCGCCAGCAGCTTGGAGGGACGGATTAATGAAAAACTGTTTTTT.

At least ten counts were recorded for this clonotype. The V and J genes are TRBV9 and TRBJ2-3, with 7 positions matching TRBD1. Per the germline V gene, CDR1 is SGDLS and CDR2 is YYNGEE. The CDR3 sequence is 16 residues long. V lost 0 bases, J lost 2 bases, and 6 bases stayed unmatched. The CDR3 loop reads CASSVGNRGVTDTQYF. The CDR3 coding sequence is TGTGCCAGCAGCGTAGGGAACAGGGGTGTCACAGATACGCAGTATTTT.

V is TRBV6-1 and J is TRBJ1-5; D may be TRBD1 (5 bases). CDR1 MNHNS and CDR2 SASEGT come from the germline V gene. The V gene lost 5 bases and the J gene lost 4 bases, with 9 bases spanning the gap. This CDR3 has 13 amino acids. CDR3 region: CASSKTENQPQHF. CDR3 nucleotides: TGTGCCAGCAGTAAGACAGAAAATCAGCCCCAGCATTTT.

The rearrangement links TRBV28 to TRBJ2-3; TRBD2 matches at 9 bases. Germline V gene data show CDR1 as MDHEN and CDR2 as SYDVKM. The CDR3 extends over 16 amino acids. V trimming: 2 bases; J trimming: 8 bases; junction bases outside the gene matches: 11. In DNA, the CDR3 is TGTGCCAGCAGTTTAATTAATCTAGCGGGATTCACTACGCAGTATTTT. Its protein is CASSLINLAGFTTQYF.

J is TRBJ1-4 and V is TRBV20-1, with D possibly TRBD1 on 6 matching bases. CDR1 is DFQATT, CDR2 SNEGSKA, per germline (reference sequence). This CDR3 contains 15 residues. V was shortened by 3 bases and J by 0 bases, with 11 bases between the two germline ends. This chain's CDR3 is CSASGWTATNEKLFF. CDR3 nucleotide sequence: TGCAGTGCTAGTGGCTGGACAGCAACTAATGAAAAACTGTTTTTT.

There are many counts of this clonotype. CDR3 region: CASSLTSGLAEKETQYF. DNA for the CDR3: TGTGCCAGCAGCTTAACTTCGGGACTAGCCGAGAAGGAGACCCAGTACTTC. The gene calls are TRBV7-7 and TRBJ2-5; 9 bases are a match to TRBD2. The ends lost 2 bases at V and 5 bases at J; junction bases unmatched: 12. The germline CDR1 and CDR2 sequences are SSHAT and FNYEAQ (reference sequence). There are 17 residues in the CDR3.

This clonotype was seen many times. The chain carries TRBV7-6 and TRBJ2-2; D may be TRBD1 or TRBD2 (5 bases each). The ends were cut back, 1 base at V and 7 bases at J, with 19 bases in the middle. The CDR3 sequence is 17 residues long. The germline V gene has CDR1 SGHVS and CDR2 FNYEAQ. The CDR3 protein is CASSLVHPGTVGGELFF. CDR3 bases: TGTGCCAGCAGCTTAGTACACCCAGGGACGGTCGGCGGGGAGCTGTTTTTT.

The sample holds many counts of this clonotype. The chain has TRBV29-1 and TRBJ2-7; 9 bases are shared with TRBD1. Germline CDR1 reads SQVTM; CDR2 reads ANQGSEA. This CDR3 spans 13 amino acids. The V and J ends lost 3 bases and 3 bases, in that order; junction bases with no gene match: 3. In DNA form, the CDR3 reads TGCAGCGTTGAGGCGGGACAGGGCTACGAGCAGTACTTC. It encodes CSVEAGQGYEQYF.

To note about this clonotype: A much larger clone differs from this one at a single base, so this may be a read error. V usage is TRBV30 and J usage is TRBJ2-1; D remains unclear. V lost 3 bases and J lost 5, with 2 bases in between. The germline V gene encodes CDR1 GTSNPN and CDR2 SVGIG (reference sequence). The CDR3 is 10 amino acids. The chain's CDR3 is CAWRNNEQFF. The CDR3 nucleotides read TGTGCCTGGAGGAACAATGAGCAGTTCTTC.

The sample holds a few counts of this clonotype. The rearrangement joins TRBV20-1 to TRBJ2-7, with TRBD2 matching over 12 bases. In germline, CDR1 is DFQATT, CDR2 SNEGSKA (reference sequence). The CDR3 has 14 amino acids. V lost 4 bases to trimming and J lost 6 bases; unmatched junction nucleotides: 7. CDR3: CSAIRLAGDPEQYF. For the CDR3, the DNA is TGCAGTGCTATCAGACTAGCGGGAGATCCCGAGCAGTACTTC.

This clonotype was counted ten times or more. V and J are TRBV4-1 and TRBJ2-1, with TRBD2 identical over 7 bases. The germline V gene has CDR1 MGHRA and CDR2 YSYEKL. V lost 5 bases, J lost 1 base, and 14 bases stayed unmatched. The CDR3 totals 18 residues. CDR3 region: CASSNPGAGEGSYNEQFF. The CDR3, as DNA: TGCGCCAGCAGCAATCCCGGGGCCGGGGAGGGTTCCTACAATGAGCAGTTCTTC.

The sample holds many counts of this clonotype. The V call is TRBV12-3 or TRBV12-4, the J call TRBJ2-7; no reliable D call. The CDR3 covers 12 residues. Trimming pared 3 bases from V and 2 bases from J, leaving 5 bases between. The CDR3 bases are TGTGCCAGCAGTTTTGTCGCCTACGAGCAGTACTTC. Translated, it gives CASSFVAYEQYF.

This clonotype appeared many times. The gene calls are TRBV20-1 and TRBJ2-7; tentatively, D is TRBD1 or TRBD2 (5 bases each). Between the trimmed V and J ends, which lost 4 bases and 2 bases, there was a span of 12 bases. CDR1 is DFQATT and CDR2 is SNEGSKA in the germline V gene (reference sequence). The CDR3 consists of 13 residues. Here the CDR3 DNA reads TGCAGTGCTAAAACAGGACTCCCCTACGAGCAGTACTTC. As protein: CSAKTGLPYEQYF.

The table lists this clonotype with many counts. The genes are TRBV28 and TRBJ2-5; D gene ambiguous. Trimming removed 3 bases at V and 5 bases at J, with 13 bases between. The germline V gene encodes CDR1 MDHEN and CDR2 SYDVKM. CDR3 length: 14 amino acids. The CDR3 protein is CASSFFSRLETQYF. The CDR3 DNA reads as TGTGCCAGCAGTTTTTTCTCAAGGCTTGAGACCCAGTACTTC. Full variable domain (rest looked up from reference TRBV28 and TRBJ2-5): DVKVTQSSRYLVKRTGEKVFLECVQDMDHENMFWYRQDPGLGLRLIYFSYDVKMKEKGDIPEGYSVSREKKERFSLILESASTNQTSMYLCASSFFSRLETQYFGPGTRLLVL.

Turning to this clonotype: A read error may explain this, as a much larger clone is one base away. V is TRBV20-1 and J is TRBJ2-7; 7 positions agree with TRBD1. Germline V gene lookup returns CDR1 DFQATT and CDR2 SNEGSKA (reference sequence). The CDR3 covers 15 residues. With 6 bases clipped from V and 4 bases from J, the junction kept 15 bases outside the gene matches. CDR3 sequence reads: CSAAQPQGPVYEQYF. CDR3 nucleotides: TGCAGTGCCGCACAACCACAGGGGCCGGTTTACGAGCAGTACTTC.

This clonotype has ten or more counts. The V gene is TRBV12-3 or TRBV12-4, the J gene TRBJ2-7; TRBD2 is a possible D gene (6 bases). Trimming left V 6 bases short and J 13 bases short, with 16 bases between. The CDR3 runs 11 residues. For the CDR3, the DNA is TGTGCCAGCAGCCTTGCCGGGGGACGATACTTC. Its protein product is CASSLAGGRYF.

In this sample, this clonotype turned up many times. This chain connects TRBV2 to TRBJ2-2; D may be TRBD2 (6 bases). The V and J ends lost 2 bases and 3 bases respectively, with 10 bases between them. The length of the CDR3 is 15 residues. Germline CDR1 SNHLY, CDR2 FYNNEI. DNA for the CDR3: TGTGCCAGCAGTGAAATTCGCGGGGACACCGGGGAGCTGTTTTTT. Amino acid sequence: CASSEIRGDTGELFF.

In the case of this clonotype: This may stem from a read error, because a much larger clone lies one nucleotide away. CDR3 sequence: CASSRLAGPADAQYF. CDR3 in DNA: TGTGCCAGCAGCAGACTAGCGGGACCCGCGGATGCGCAGTATTTT. V gene TRBV11-2 combines with J gene TRBJ2-3; 11 bases agree with TRBD2. There are 15 residues in the CDR3. Germline lookup yields CDR1 SGHAT and CDR2 FQNNGV. Losses at the gene ends were 5 bases for V and 10 bases for J; bases not matched to a gene: 11.

This chain uses TRBV20-1 with TRBJ1-2, with a possible D match to TRBD1 (5 bases). CDR3 length: 12 amino acids. Germline V gene data show CDR1 as DFQATT and CDR2 as SNEGSKA (reference sequence). V was trimmed by 7 bases and J by 7 bases, leaving 16 bases between them. This CDR3 reads CSVRARASGYTF. CDR3 nucleotides: TGCAGTGTCAGGGCCAGGGCCTCTGGCTACACCTTC.

This clonotype was seen ten or more times. The chain links TRBV29-1 to TRBJ2-6; D not certain. The CDR3 extends over 12 amino acids. The germline V gene has CDR1 SQVTM and CDR2 ANQGSEA. Between the trimmed V and J ends, which lost 1 base and 2 bases, there was a span of 0 bases. The CDR3 bases are TGCAGCGTTGAAGCTGGGGCCAACGTCCTGACTTTC. Residues: CSVEAGANVLTF.

This clonotype was seen a handful of times. The chain uses TRBV9 and TRBJ2-1; 10 bases map to TRBD2. This CDR3 contains 13 residues. V lost 6 bases to trimming and J lost 8 bases; unmatched junction nucleotides: 5. Germline CDR1 SGDLS, CDR2 YYNGEE. CDR3 in DNA: TGTGCCAGCAAAACTAGCGGGACCGATGAGCAGTTCTTC. It codes for CASKTSGTDEQFF.

This clonotype was seen at least ten times. The rearrangement uses TRBV12-3 or TRBV12-4 and TRBJ2-7; 7 bases are shared with TRBD1. V was pared by 8 bases and J by 4 bases, with 5 bases of the junction left unmatched. CDR3 length equals 12 residues. CDR3 sequence reads: CASSSGGYEQYF. The CDR3 bases are TGTGCCAGCTCATCAGGGGGATACGAGCAGTACTTC.

There are a few counts of this clonotype. V gene TRBV4-1 combines with J gene TRBJ2-4, with TRBD1 identical over 7 bases. The CDR3 loop spans 14 amino acids. After removal of 1 base from V and 14 bases from J, the junction contained 11 bases not matched to a gene. Germline CDR1 MGHRA, CDR2 YSYEKL. The CDR3 protein is CASSQAPGQPSEYF. The CDR3, as DNA: TGCGCCAGCAGCCAAGCCCCGGGACAGCCTTCCGAGTACTTC.

The J gene is TRBJ2-7, the V gene TRBV5-1; 8 bases match TRBD1. This CDR3 has 16 residues. Trimming removed 0 bases from V and 6 bases from J; junction bases left unmatched: 11. CDR1 SGHRS and CDR2 YFSETQ come from the germline V gene. CDR3 amino acids: CASSLAGGVNGLEQYF. The CDR3 DNA reads as TGCGCCAGCAGCTTGGCAGGGGGCGTTAACGGGCTCGAGCAGTACTTC.

This clonotype has a count of ten or more. The chain carries TRBV20-1 and TRBJ1-2; D gene unclear. The germline V and J ends were trimmed by 1 base and 3 bases, with 6 bases remaining between them. CDR1 is DFQATT, CDR2 SNEGSKA, per germline (reference sequence). The CDR3 loop spans 12 amino acids. CDR3 amino acids: CSARGNDYGYTF. CDR3 bases: TGCAGTGCTAGAGGGAACGACTATGGCTACACCTTC.

The V call is TRBV3-1, the J call TRBJ2-2; D is possibly TRBD1 or TRBD2 (5 bases each). Deletions cut 10 bases from V and 2 bases from J, with 8 bases between. CDR1 LGHDT and CDR2 YNNKEL come from the germline V gene (reference sequence). This CDR3 has 12 residues. The CDR3 reads CATGTNTGELFF. The CDR3 DNA reads as TGTGCCACCGGGACCAACACCGGGGAGCTGTTTTTT. Combining the CDR3 with reference TRBV3-1 and TRBJ2-2 gives the whole variable domain DTAVSQTPKYLVTQMGNDKSIKCEQNLGHDTMYWYKQDSKKFLKIMFSYNNKELIINETVPNRFSPKSPDKAHLNLHINSLELGDSAVYFCATGTNTGELFFGEGSRLTVL.

In regard to this clonotype: This may come from a read error, since a much larger clone is one base off. V usage is TRBV20-1 and J usage is TRBJ2-7; D gene uncertain. Germline CDR1 is DFQATT and CDR2 is SNEGSKA (reference sequence). The CDR3 is made up of 12 amino acids. The CDR3, as DNA: TGCAGTGCTAGCGTAGGGCTCTACGAGCAGCACTTC. Its protein product is CSASVGLYEQHF.